The 24 T cell receptor beta chains reported below all come from one sample, sequenced in a study of T cells after yellow fever vaccination. TCRdb reprocessed the 5' RACE reads via MiXCR and lists one record per CDR3 protein. This sample has under 150,000 distinct CDR3 sequences, with more than 6% found just once. The sequences come from CD4+ T cells sorted from PBMCs, collected 5 days after the yellow fever booster vaccination. The origin of the receptors is a man aged 25-40 years who received the YFV17D yellow fever vaccine.

This clonotype has a count of ten or more. V gene TRBV20-1 combines with J gene TRBJ2-3; D is undetermined. CDR3 length equals 13 residues. Trimming cost V 2 bases and J 9 bases, with 15 bases left between them. The germline V gene has CDR1 DFQATT and CDR2 SNEGSKA (reference sequence). Written as DNA, the CDR3 is TGCAGTGCTAGATTGCCATCCGGACGCACGCAGTATTTT. Its translation: CSARLPSGRTQYF.

V gene TRBV11-1 combines with J gene TRBJ1-4; D unclear. This CDR3 comprises 13 residues. V lost 3 bases and J 2 bases, leaving 4 bases between the germline ends. Germline V gene sequence: CDR1 SGHAT, CDR2 FQDESV (reference sequence). CDR3 amino acids: CASSLGTNEKLFF. Written as DNA, the CDR3 is TGTGCCAGCAGCTTGGGGACTAATGAAAAACTGTTTTTT.

This clonotype was detected many times. The chain carries TRBV6-1 and TRBJ2-1; D is possibly TRBD2 (6 bases). CDR1 is MNHNS and CDR2 is SASEGT in the germline V gene. Trimming cost V 6 bases and J 1 base, with 16 bases left between them. This CDR3 spans 16 amino acids. Written as DNA, the CDR3 is TGTGCCAGCAGCTCCGGGACTGCCTTATCCTACAATGAGCAGTTCTTC. Encoded protein: CASSSGTALSYNEQFF.

This clonotype was seen repeatedly, ten times or more. The chain is built from TRBV7-9 and TRBJ1-2, with TRBD1 matching over 7 bases. The germline V gene encodes CDR1 SEHNR and CDR2 FQNEAQ (reference sequence). The CDR3 spans 13 residues. The trim removed 3 bases at V and 5 bases at J, leaving 3 bases unmatched. CDR3 coding DNA: TGTGCCAGCAGCTTGGGACAGCCTTATGGCTACACCTTC. Translating gives CASSLGQPYGYTF.

The table lists this clonotype with a few counts. CDR3 in DNA: TGTGCCAGCAGCGCCTCCGGGACAGGGGTAAATGAGCAGTACTTC. Translated: CASSASGTGVNEQYF. This chain connects TRBV9 to TRBJ2-7; 10 bases match TRBD1. V lost 3 bases to trimming and J lost 7 bases; unmatched junction nucleotides: 10. The germline V gene has CDR1 SGDLS and CDR2 YYNGEE. The CDR3 is 15 amino acids.

This clonotype was recorded many times. The V call is TRBV5-1, the J call TRBJ2-3; weak D call: TRBD1 (6 bases). Germline CDR1 SGHRS, CDR2 YFSETQ. V was clipped by 4 bases and J by 5 bases, with 17 bases between them. The CDR3 has 15 residues. The CDR3 nucleotides are TGCGCCAGCAGCCCTGGACAGCCAGGGATAGATACGCAGTATTTT. Its protein product is CASSPGQPGIDTQYF.

This clonotype was seen repeatedly, ten times or more. The V and J genes are TRBV11-2 and TRBJ2-5; D ambiguous. The V gene lost 8 bases and the J gene lost 3 bases, with 10 bases spanning the gap. Germline V gene sequence: CDR1 SGHAT, CDR2 FQNNGV. This CDR3 has 12 residues. The CDR3 is CASVGREETQYF. CDR3 bases: TGTGCCAGCGTAGGAAGGGAAGAGACCCAGTACTTC.

This clonotype was detected ten times or more. J is TRBJ1-5 and V is TRBV7-9, with 7 bases identical to TRBD1. The CDR3 covers 15 residues. The ends lost 5 bases at V and 8 bases at J; junction bases unmatched: 12. Germline CDR1 SEHNR, CDR2 FQNEAQ (reference sequence). CDR3 amino acids: CASSPTGQGVEPQHF. CDR3 DNA sequence: TGTGCCAGCAGCCCGACAGGGCAGGGAGTTGAGCCCCAGCATTTT.

This clonotype appeared many times. The chain uses TRBV11-3 and TRBJ2-2, with 8 bases matching TRBD1. V lost 1 base, J lost 4 bases, and 2 bases stayed unmatched. The CDR3 contains 15 residues. Germline CDR1 reads SGHNT; CDR2 reads YENEEA. CDR3 sequence reads: CASSLGGQGTGELFF. The CDR3 DNA is TGTGCCAGCAGCTTAGGAGGACAGGGCACCGGGGAGCTGTTTTTT.

This clonotype was seen repeatedly, ten times or more. The V gene is TRBV28, the J gene TRBJ2-7, with 8 bases aligning to TRBD2. Trimming removed 7 bases from V and 3 bases from J; junction bases left unmatched: 14. From germline, CDR1 is MDHEN and CDR2 SYDVKM. The CDR3 loop spans 16 amino acids. The CDR3 DNA follows: TGTGCCAGCAAAAAATCCCCCGGGACTAGGGGCTACGAGCAGTACTTC. It encodes CASKKSPGTRGYEQYF.

This clonotype has at least ten counts. The genes are TRBV28 and TRBJ2-1; 11 nucleotides line up with TRBD2. The CDR3 covers 15 residues. With 5 bases clipped from V and 3 bases from J, the junction kept 3 bases outside the gene matches. The germline gives CDR1 MDHEN, CDR2 SYDVKM. CDR3 DNA: TGTGCCAGCAGTGGGGGACTAGCGGACTACAATGAGCAGTTCTTC. This gives the protein CASSGGLADYNEQFF.

At least ten counts were recorded for this clonotype. The V and J genes are TRBV12-3 or TRBV12-4 and TRBJ2-2; unclear D gene. V was trimmed by 7 bases and J by 2 bases, leaving 8 bases between them. The CDR3 has 13 amino acids. The CDR3 loop reads CASTMSNTGELFF. CDR3 DNA: TGTGCCAGCACCATGAGTAACACCGGGGAGCTGTTTTTT.

This clonotype has a count of ten or more. V is TRBV18 and J is TRBJ1-1; unclear D gene. V was pared by 3 bases and J by 0 bases, with 5 bases between. CDR3 length equals 13 residues. CDR1 and CDR2 from the germline V gene are KGHSH and LQKENI. The CDR3, as DNA: TGTGCCAGCTCACCGGACCTGAACACTGAAGCTTTCTTT. Translating gives CASSPDLNTEAFF.

The chain couples TRBV10-3 to TRBJ2-1; TRBD2 matches at 7 bases. This CDR3 region has 16 residues. Germline V lookup: CDR1 ENHRY, CDR2 SYGVKD. Germline trimming cut 6 bases from V and 0 bases from J; bases unmatched to any gene: 8. The DNA of the CDR3 is TGTGCCATCAGAGAGGCTAGCGGTCTCTCCTACAATGAGCAGTTCTTC. This translates into CAIREASGLSYNEQFF.

There are many counts of this clonotype. V and J are TRBV7-9 and TRBJ2-2; 9 nucleotides agree with TRBD2. The V and J ends lost 3 bases and 7 bases, in that order; junction bases with no gene match: 6. CDR1 and CDR2 (germline): SEHNR, FQNEAQ (reference sequence). The CDR3 is 15 residues long. The CDR3: CASSLASGTFGELFF. CDR3 bases: TGTGCCAGCAGCTTGGCTAGCGGGACCTTCGGGGAGCTGTTTTTT.

This clonotype has at least ten counts. This sequence joins TRBV12-3 or TRBV12-4 and TRBJ2-7; D possibly corresponds to TRBD2 (5 bases). V was shortened by 3 bases and J by 2 bases, with 14 bases between the two germline ends. The CDR3 contains 15 residues. The CDR3 is CASSLEAGVTYEQYF. The CDR3 nucleotides are TGTGCCAGCAGTTTGGAGGCAGGCGTCACCTACGAGCAGTACTTC.

As to this clonotype: Just one base apart from a much larger clone, this may be a read error. The V gene is TRBV20-1, the J gene TRBJ2-7; D is perhaps TRBD2 (6 bases). V dropped 1 base and J dropped 3 bases, with 13 bases sitting between them. Germline V gene sequence: CDR1 DFQATT, CDR2 SNEGSKA (reference sequence). The CDR3 runs to 14 residues. The CDR3 is CSARGLVEGYEQYF. DNA for the CDR3: TGCAGTGCTAGAGGCCTTGTGGAGGGCTACGAGCAGTACTTC.

For this clonotype: This sequence may be a read error, since a much larger clone differs from it by one base. The J gene is TRBJ2-3, the V gene TRBV5-1, with D tentatively TRBD1 or TRBD2 (5 bases each). The CDR3 contains 13 residues. Germline-derived CDR1 and CDR2 are SGHRS and YFSETQ. The CDR3 here is CATRRDQIDAQYF. As DNA, the CDR3 is TGCGCCACCCGACGGGACCAAATAGATGCGCAGTATTTT.

V and J are TRBV7-8 and TRBJ2-5, with 11 nucleotides matching TRBD2. This CDR3 region has 15 residues. V was pared by 1 base and J by 9 bases, with 7 bases of the junction left unmatched. CDR1 is SGHVS, CDR2 FQNEAQ, per germline. The CDR3 region has the DNA TGTGCCAGCAGCTTAGGGACTAGCGGGTGGATGGCCCAGTACTTC. Translated, it gives CASSLGTSGWMAQYF.

Ten or more counts support this clonotype. The genes are TRBV5-1 and TRBJ1-1; 9 bases align to TRBD1. The CDR3 runs to 14 residues. Germline assignment: CDR1 SGHRS and CDR2 YFSETQ. Trimming took 6 bases from V and 3 from J; bases not matched to a gene: 6. CDR3 DNA sequence: TGCGCCAGCACCGGACAGGGGACTTACACTGAAGCTTTCTTT. Residues: CASTGQGTYTEAFF.

This clonotype was observed many times. This chain links TRBV12-3 or TRBV12-4 with TRBJ2-7; possibly TRBD1 for D (6 bases). With 1 base removed from V and 6 bases from J, the gap between germline ends came to 10 bases. There are 13 residues in the CDR3. The CDR3 region has the DNA TGTGCCAGCAGTTTAGGGGACAACGGCGAGCAGTACTTC. This codes for CASSLGDNGEQYF.

The table lists this clonotype with a few counts. J is TRBJ2-1 and V is TRBV29-1; 7 bases line up with TRBD1. This CDR3 has 15 amino acids. The trim removed 3 bases at V and 3 bases at J, leaving 8 bases unmatched. The germline gives CDR1 SQVTM, CDR2 ANQGSEA. The CDR3 region is CSVEGTGTVYNEQFF. In nucleotides, the CDR3 is TGCAGCGTTGAGGGAACCGGGACAGTCTACAATGAGCAGTTCTTC.

Many counts were recorded for this clonotype. The V call is TRBV29-1, the J call TRBJ2-7; 7 bases are a match to TRBD2. Germline values: CDR1 SQVTM, CDR2 ANQGSEA. The CDR3 is made up of 11 amino acids. Unmatched junction bases numbered 8, after V lost 3 bases and J lost 12 bases. This CDR3 is CSVDLGGVMYF. CDR3 sequence (DNA): TGCAGCGTTGATCTGGGAGGGGTCATGTACTTC.

This clonotype occurred once. V is TRBV20-1 and J is TRBJ2-1, with D unresolved. V lost 0 bases, J lost 10 bases, and 7 bases lay in between. Germline V gene data show CDR1 as DFQATT and CDR2 as SNEGSKA (reference sequence). The CDR3 runs to 11 residues. For the CDR3, the DNA is TGCAGTGCTAGAGACTATTCCGAGCAGTTCTTC. Encoded protein: CSARDYSEQFF.